This entry lists 9 T cell receptor beta chains sequenced from one sample in a study of T-cell memory formation after mild COVID-19. TCRdb reprocessed the 5' RACE reads with MiXCR, giving one entry per CDR3 protein. The sample contains approximately 250,000 distinct CDR3 sequences, 16% of which appear only once. The sample taken for sequencing was PBMCs or a T cell subset sorted from them (not recorded which). These receptors were taken from a man between 18 and 35 years old who had mild COVID-19 (a few samples of this study predate the infection). Cell type and time point are not known.

The V call is TRBV6-6, the J call TRBJ2-5, with D unresolved. The CDR3 is 13 amino acids. Germline-derived CDR1 and CDR2 are MNHNY and SVGAGI (reference sequence). V gave up 2 bases and J gave up 3 bases, with 7 bases separating them. This CDR3 is CASSYPWEETQYF. In nucleotides, the CDR3 is TGTGCCAGCAGTTACCCGTGGGAAGAGACCCAGTACTTC.

The V and J genes are TRBV7-2 and TRBJ2-3; TRBD2 agrees at 10 bases. The CDR3 spans 15 residues. Germline V CDR1 and CDR2: SGHTA, FQGNSA. V dropped 4 bases and J dropped 5; count of bases not matched to a gene: 6. The CDR3 nucleotides are TGTGCCAGCAGCTCCTGGGCTAGCGGGGGAGATACGCAGTATTTT. Translated: CASSSWASGGDTQYF. Looking up the rest from reference TRBV7-2 and TRBJ2-3 gives the full variable domain: GAGVSQSPSNKVTEKGKDVELRCDPISGHTALYWYRQSLGQGLEFLIYFQGNSAPDKSGLPSDRFSAERTGGSVSTLTIQRTQQEDSAVYLCASSSWASGGDTQYFGPGTRLTVL.

There are a few counts of this clonotype. The gene calls are TRBV6-2 or TRBV6-3 and TRBJ1-1; D is undetermined. The ends were cut back, 7 bases at V and 1 base at J, with 13 bases in the middle. The CDR3 extends over 14 amino acids. Germline V CDR1 and CDR2: MNHEY, SVGEGT. The CDR3 coding sequence is TGTGCCAGCACCCCAACCGCCAAGAACACTGAAGCTTTCTTT. The encoded protein is CASTPTAKNTEAFF.

The chain links TRBV5-1 to TRBJ2-4; D gene ambiguous. V gave up 0 bases and J gave up 0 bases, with 13 bases separating them. In germline, CDR1 is SGHRS, CDR2 YFSETQ. The CDR3 covers 17 residues. CDR3 sequence: CASSLANDLRAKNIQYF. CDR3 DNA: TGCGCCAGCAGCTTGGCTAATGATCTGAGAGCCAAAAACATTCAGTACTTC.

This clonotype has just a few counts. CDR3 DNA: TGTGCCAGCATAGGGGATTACCAAGAGACCCAGTACTTC. This sequence encodes CASIGDYQETQYF. This chain joins TRBV25-1 and TRBJ2-5; tentative D call: TRBD1 (5 bases). CDR3 length equals 13 residues. In germline, CDR1 is MGHDK, CDR2 SYGVNS. V lost 7 bases and J lost 0, with 9 bases in between.

The rearrangement joins TRBV29-1 to TRBJ1-1; D possibly corresponds to TRBD1 (5 bases). The CDR3 sequence is 13 residues long. Germline values: CDR1 SQVTM, CDR2 ANQGSEA. The ends were cut back, 7 bases at V and 2 bases at J, with 14 bases in the middle. The CDR3 DNA follows: TGCAGCGGCCTCGGGGGTCAAAACACTGAAGCTTTCTTT. It specifies CSGLGGQNTEAFF.

The CDR3 region is CASSPMTGLDEQFF. As DNA, the CDR3 is TGTGCCAGCAGCCCGATGACAGGGTTGGATGAGCAGTTCTTC. The chain couples TRBV7-2 to TRBJ2-1; 7 bases are shared with TRBD1. The CDR3 loop spans 14 amino acids. V gave up 5 bases and J gave up 8 bases; unmatched junction bases: 9. CDR1 is SGHTA and CDR2 is FQGNSA in the germline V gene.

The rearrangement links TRBV12-3 or TRBV12-4 to TRBJ2-1; D call uncertain. The CDR3 runs 14 residues. The V and J ends lost 1 base and 2 bases respectively, with 6 bases between them. The CDR3 nucleotides read TGTGCCAGCAGTTTAGGAGGTGCCTACAATGAGCAGTTCTTC. Its translation is CASSLGGAYNEQFF.

This clonotype occurred a few times. The chain joins TRBV7-2 to TRBJ1-2; the match to TRBD1 covers 7 bases. The trim removed 1 base at V and 4 bases at J, leaving 12 bases unmatched. Germline V lookup: CDR1 SGHTA, CDR2 FQGNSA. The length of the CDR3 is 17 residues. CDR3 residues: CASSLVGEGAHGYGYTF. The CDR3, as DNA: TGTGCCAGCAGCTTAGTGGGGGAGGGGGCGCATGGCTATGGCTACACCTTC.